The clone carrying this TCR beta chain was seen only a few times. The antigen is undetermined. PCR amplification relied on 60 Vbeta primers (plus 13 Jbeta primers). Generated by immunoSEQ multiplex PCR, the TCRdb table keeps only in-frame clones and is missing some. The data show approximately 71,000 clones, around 72% seen once. These data originate in a study of cytomegalovirus exposure and HLA in healthy donors. The V gene's germline CDR1 is SGHDT and CDR2 YYEEEE. This CDR3 spans 15 amino acids. Unmatched junction bases numbered 2, after V lost 5 bases and J lost 0 bases. General study findings and limits: Per published reports, the classifier diagnosed cytomegalovirus status with high specificity and sensitivity. Testing in vitro showed a few CMV-associated chains specific for CMV antigens.

The sequenced sample was PBMCs. The chain uses TRBV5-6 and TRBJ2-6, with 7 nucleotides matching TRBD1. This clonotype was sampled from a woman between 40 and 50 years old in good health and CMV-seropositive. The CDR3 nucleotides are TGTGCCAGCAGTGAGGGGGCCTCTGGGGCCAACGTCCTGACTTTC. Translation gives CASSEGASGANVLTF.